The clone carrying this T cell receptor beta chain has a single count. Its antigen remains unidentified. The data derive from a study of T cell responses to AZD1222 COVID-19 vaccine. General study findings and limits: Spike regions recognized by vaccine-associated CD4 TCRs spanned the protein, led by 160-218 and 743-854. Females outnumbered males among donors, who were mostly white British; clonal diversity was possibly underestimated.

Repertoires were generated with immunoSEQ multiplex PCR, while TCRdb's copy carries only in-frame clones and drops some. This sample has about 140,000 clones, with roughly nine tenths found just once. This CDR3 is built from 18 residues. V dropped 0 bases and J dropped 4; count of bases not matched to a gene: 13. In germline, CDR1 is MGHRA, CDR2 YSYEKL. This chain uses TRBV4-1 with TRBJ2-5; 8 nucleotides align to TRBD2. This TCR derives from an adult in good health. The sample in question was peripheral blood, obtained on day 0 of AZD1222 vaccination. CDR3 loop: CASSQDPPNGRGAETQYF. The CDR3 nucleotides read TGCGCCAGCAGCCAAGATCCCCCAAATGGGCGGGGGGCAGAGACCCAGTACTTC.